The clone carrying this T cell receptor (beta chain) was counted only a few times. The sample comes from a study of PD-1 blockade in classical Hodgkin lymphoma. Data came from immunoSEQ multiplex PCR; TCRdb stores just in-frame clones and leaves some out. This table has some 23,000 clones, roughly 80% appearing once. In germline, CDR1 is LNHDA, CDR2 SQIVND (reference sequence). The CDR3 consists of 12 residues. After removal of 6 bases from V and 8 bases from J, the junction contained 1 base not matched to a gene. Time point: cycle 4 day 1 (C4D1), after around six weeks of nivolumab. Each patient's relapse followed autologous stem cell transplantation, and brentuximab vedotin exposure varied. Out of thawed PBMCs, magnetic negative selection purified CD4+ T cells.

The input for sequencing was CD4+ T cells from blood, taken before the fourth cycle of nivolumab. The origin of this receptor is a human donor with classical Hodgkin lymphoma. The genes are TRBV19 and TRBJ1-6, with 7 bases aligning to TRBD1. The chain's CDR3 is CASSGQDSPLHF. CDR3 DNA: TGTGCCAGTAGCGGACAGGATTCACCCCTCCACTTT.